These 2 T cell receptor beta chains share one sample of origin, sequenced in a study of beta chain features in type 1 diabetes. Expressed TCRB transcripts got sequenced, as all isolated RNA was reverse transcribed. Profiled with immunoSEQ multiplex PCR; TCRdb holds only in-frame clones, not every one. The data hold roughly 130,000 clones, with about 9.2% observed a single time. The sequenced sample was central memory CD4+ T cells from blood. The receptors were sampled from a man aged 18 to 35 in good health.

The J gene is TRBJ2-5, the V gene TRBV7-9, with D maybe TRBD2 (6 bases). The CDR3 loop spans 15 amino acids. The V end lost 5 bases, the J end lost 5 bases, and 18 bases lay between the germline ends. CDR1 SEHNR and CDR2 FQNEAQ come from the germline V gene (reference sequence). This CDR3 is CASSPSRGGGETQYF. The CDR3 DNA reads as TGTGCCAGCAGCCCCTCTCGTGGGGGAGGCGAGACCCAGTACTTC. Variable domain in full (rest from reference TRBV7-9 and TRBJ2-5): DTGVSQNPRHKITKRGQNVTFRCDPISEHNRLYWYRQTLGQGPEFLTYFQNEAQLEKSRLLSDRFSAERPKGSFSTLEIQRTEQGDSAMYLCASSPSRGGGETQYFGPGTRLLVL.

A few counts support this clone. This chain joins TRBV15 and TRBJ1-4; 7 bases line up with TRBD1. Germline CDR1 LNHNV, CDR2 YYDKDF (reference sequence). This CDR3 comprises 15 residues. The J segment lost 7 bases and the V segment lost 0 bases, leaving 5 bases of the junction unmatched. CDR3 sequence (DNA): TGTGCCACCAGCAGAGATCATGCAGGGGGTGAAAAACTGTTTTTT. This translates into CATSRDHAGGEKLFF. Supplemented by reference TRBV15 and TRBJ1-4, the full variable domain reads DAMVIQNPRYQVTQFGKPVTLSCSQTLNHNVMYWYQQKSSQAPKLLFHYYDKDFNNEADTPDNFQSRRPNTSFCFLDIRSPGLGDTAMYLCATSRDHAGGEKLFFGSGTQLSVL.